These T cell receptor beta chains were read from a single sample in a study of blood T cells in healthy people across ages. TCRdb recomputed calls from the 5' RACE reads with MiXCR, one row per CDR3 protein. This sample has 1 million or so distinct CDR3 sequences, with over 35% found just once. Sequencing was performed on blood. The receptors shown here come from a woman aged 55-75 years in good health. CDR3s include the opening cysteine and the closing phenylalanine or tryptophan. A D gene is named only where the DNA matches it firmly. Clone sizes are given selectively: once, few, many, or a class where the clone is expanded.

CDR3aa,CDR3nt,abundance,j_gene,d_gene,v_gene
CASSIQGASPTDTQYF,TGCGCCAGCAGCATACAGGGGGCTTCTCCCACAGATACGCAGTATTTT,NA,TRBJ2-3,TRBD1,TRBV5-1
CASSSLGQGEKFF,TGTGCCAGCAGCTCACTGGGACAGGGGGAGAAGTTCTTC,NA,TRBJ2-1,TRBD1,TRBV2
CASTSTREQFF,TGTGCCAGCACGTCAACAAGGGAGCAGTTCTTC,NA,TRBJ2-1,NA,TRBV28
CSAREDAGVETQYF,TGCAGTGCTAGAGAAGACGCGGGAGTGGAGACCCAGTACTTC,few,TRBJ2-5,TRBD2,TRBV20-1
CASSYRGSKFF,TGCGCCAGCAGTTACAGGGGAAGTAAGTTCTTC,few,TRBJ2-1,TRBD1,TRBV10-1
CASSERTANTGELFF,TGTGCCAGCAGTGAAAGGACAGCGAACACCGGGGAGCTGTTTTTT,NA,TRBJ2-2,NA,TRBV2
CASSLAPGLTSSYEQYF,TGTGCCAGCAGCTTAGCGCCGGGACTAACAAGCTCCTACGAGCAGTACTTC,few,TRBJ2-7,TRBD2,TRBV7-8
CASSKEELRLAVYYEQYF,TGTGCCAGCAGCAAAGAGGAGCTGAGACTAGCGGTTTACTACGAGCAGTACTTC,few,TRBJ2-7,NA,TRBV21-1
CANSQDLAGDNEQFF,TGTGCCAACAGCCAGGACCTAGCGGGGGACAATGAGCAGTTCTTC,NA,TRBJ2-1,TRBD2,TRBV4-2
CASGRGPSGANVLTF,TGTGCCAGCGGACGGGGTCCCTCTGGGGCCAACGTCCTGACTTTC,few,TRBJ2-6,NA,TRBV27
CAISSRQTVQETQYF,TGTGCCATCAGTAGTCGACAGACGGTCCAAGAGACCCAGTACTTC,few,TRBJ2-5,NA,TRBV10-3
CASSLSAKGSYGYTF,TGTGCCAGCTCCCTGTCGGCTAAAGGGAGCTATGGCTACACCTTC,few,TRBJ1-2,NA,TRBV6-5
CSARMVDTQYF,TGCAGTGCTAGGATGGTGGATACGCAGTATTTT,few,TRBJ2-3,NA,TRBV20-1
CAYLAGDGSYNEQFF,TGTGCCTATCTAGCGGGAGATGGGTCCTACAATGAGCAGTTCTTC,NA,TRBJ2-1,TRBD2,TRBV30
CASSQAVGLAGDGETQYF,TGTGCCAGCAGCCAAGCCGTGGGACTAGCGGGAGACGGGGAGACCCAGTACTTC,few,TRBJ2-5,TRBD2,TRBV4-2
CASSTTGQNTEAFF,TGCGCCAGCTCAACCACGGGACAGAACACTGAAGCTTTCTTT,NA,TRBJ1-1,NA,TRBV5-1
CASSYSGGRGVEQYF,TGTGCCAGCAGTTACTCGGGCGGGAGGGGCGTCGAGCAGTACTTC,NA,TRBJ2-7,TRBD2,TRBV6-2/TRBV6-3
CATSRGTGRQDTQYF,TGTGCCACCAGCAGAGGGACAGGAAGACAAGATACGCAGTATTTT,NA,TRBJ2-3,TRBD1,TRBV15
CASSLTAAAASSSYNGQFF,TGTGCCAGCAGCCTGACTGCAGCCGCGGCCTCGAGCTCCTACAATGGGCAGTTCTTC,NA,TRBJ2-1,NA,TRBV6-1
CASSEAGDRGHHYEQYF,TGTGCCAGCAGTGAAGCGGGGGACAGGGGCCACCACTACGAGCAGTACTTC,NA,TRBJ2-7,TRBD1,TRBV2
CAISVSQRFTDTQYF,TGTGCCATCAGTGTATCTCAGAGATTCACAGATACGCAGTATTTT,NA,TRBJ2-3,NA,TRBV10-3
CTSSPGLNTEAFF,TGCACCAGCAGCCCGGGGTTGAACACTGAAGCTTTCTTT,NA,TRBJ1-1,NA,TRBV1
CASSQLAKNTGELFF,TGTGCCAGCAGCCAACTAGCGAAGAACACCGGGGAGCTGTTTTTT,NA,TRBJ2-2,TRBD2,TRBV5-6
CASSEVKGAGDTQYF,TGTGCCAGCAGTGAAGTAAAGGGGGCAGGGGATACGCAGTATTTT,few,TRBJ2-3,TRBD1,TRBV6-1
CASSQVDQRGTQYF,TGTGCCAGCAGCCAAGTGGATCAGCGGGGTACGCAGTATTTT,few,TRBJ2-3,TRBD2,TRBV14
CASSYLAAENYEQYF,TGTGCCAGCAGTTACTTAGCGGCCGAGAACTACGAGCAGTACTTC,few,TRBJ2-7,NA,TRBV6-6
CASSREGQGTETQYF,TGTGCCAGCAGTCGAGAGGGACAGGGAACGGAGACCCAGTACTTC,few,TRBJ2-5,TRBD1,TRBV12-3/TRBV12-4
CATRPRGLAGVSTTGELFF,TGTGCCACCCGACCTAGGGGACTAGCGGGAGTATCAACCACCGGGGAGCTGTTTTTT,NA,TRBJ2-2,TRBD2,TRBV7-2
CASSENTGAGEKLFF,TGTGCCAGCAGTGAAAATACAGGGGCGGGTGAAAAACTGTTTTTT,few,TRBJ1-4,TRBD1,TRBV2
CSAPPLAGYSGANVLTF,TGCAGTGCTCCTCCTCTAGCGGGGTACTCTGGGGCCAACGTCCTGACTTTC,NA,TRBJ2-6,TRBD2,TRBV20-1
CASILVRNEQFF,TGTGCCAGCATTTTAGTCCGCAATGAGCAGTTCTTC,NA,TRBJ2-1,NA,TRBV12-3/TRBV12-4
CASSPRTSGRAEQFF,TGTGCCAGCAGTCCCCGGACTAGCGGGAGGGCTGAGCAGTTCTTC,few,TRBJ2-1,TRBD2,TRBV27
CASSRGPVESQETQFF,TGTGCCAGCAGCCGTGGGCCAGTGGAGAGTCAAGAGACCCAGTTCTTC,NA,TRBJ2-1,NA,TRBV11-2
CASSDRASYDEQFF,TGTGCCAGCAGCGACAGGGCTAGCTACGATGAGCAGTTCTTC,NA,TRBJ2-1,TRBD1,TRBV25-1
CSVGRQTGGRNEQYF,TGCAGCGTCGGGAGGCAGACAGGGGGCCGCAATGAGCAGTACTTC,once,TRBJ2-5,TRBD1,TRBV29-1
CASSPGQGPEQYF,TGTGCCAGCAGCCCTGGACAGGGCCCCGAGCAGTACTTC,few,TRBJ2-7,TRBD1,TRBV7-9
CAIKTGQQMNTEAFF,TGTGCCATCAAAACCGGACAGCAGATGAACACTGAAGCTTTCTTT,many,TRBJ1-1,NA,TRBV10-3
CSASLELASYEQYF,TGCAGTGCTAGTCTTGAACTAGCTTCCTACGAGCAGTACTTC,few,TRBJ2-7,NA,TRBV20-1
CATGLPANEQFF,TGTGCCACGGGACTACCGGCCAATGAGCAGTTCTTC,NA,TRBJ2-1,TRBD2,TRBV2
CSARDVVFDYNEQFF,TGCAGTGCTAGAGATGTGGTTTTCGACTACAATGAGCAGTTCTTC,NA,TRBJ2-1,NA,TRBV20-1
CASRDPGRDTQYF,TGTGCCAGCAGGGACCCGGGAAGAGATACGCAGTATTTT,NA,TRBJ2-3,NA,TRBV3-1
CASTQGGGIGNSPLHF,TGTGCCAGCACCCAGGGGGGGGGCATCGGAAATTCACCCCTCCACTTT,NA,TRBJ1-6,TRBD1,TRBV28
CASSQPGQGRADTQYF,TGCGCCAGCAGCCAGCCGGGACAGGGTAGGGCAGATACGCAGTATTTT,NA,TRBJ2-3,TRBD1,TRBV5-1
CASTWYLEAGYNEQFF,TGTGCCAGCACCTGGTACCTGGAGGCGGGATACAATGAGCAGTTCTTC,few,TRBJ2-1,NA,TRBV7-2
CASSLVRGARYEQYF,TGTGCCAGCAGCTTAGTTCGGGGGGCAAGGTACGAGCAGTACTTC,NA,TRBJ2-7,NA,TRBV7-8
CASYPPGLAGVTGELFF,TGTGCCAGTTATCCGCCGGGACTAGCGGGAGTTACCGGGGAGCTGTTTTTT,NA,TRBJ2-2,TRBD2,TRBV19
CSGAGETKNIQYF,TGCAGTGGGGCCGGGGAAACCAAAAACATTCAGTACTTC,NA,TRBJ2-4,NA,TRBV20-1
CASSTGTSGSRYNEQFF,TGCGCCAGCAGCACAGGGACTAGCGGGAGCCGGTACAATGAGCAGTTCTTC,NA,TRBJ2-1,TRBD2,TRBV5-1
CASTGVTNTEAFF,TGTGCCAGTACAGGGGTCACGAACACTGAAGCTTTCTTT,NA,TRBJ1-1,TRBD1,TRBV6-5
CASTFAGRGTDTQYF,TGCGCCAGCACCTTCGCGGGAAGAGGGACAGATACGCAGTATTTT,NA,TRBJ2-3,NA,TRBV5-1